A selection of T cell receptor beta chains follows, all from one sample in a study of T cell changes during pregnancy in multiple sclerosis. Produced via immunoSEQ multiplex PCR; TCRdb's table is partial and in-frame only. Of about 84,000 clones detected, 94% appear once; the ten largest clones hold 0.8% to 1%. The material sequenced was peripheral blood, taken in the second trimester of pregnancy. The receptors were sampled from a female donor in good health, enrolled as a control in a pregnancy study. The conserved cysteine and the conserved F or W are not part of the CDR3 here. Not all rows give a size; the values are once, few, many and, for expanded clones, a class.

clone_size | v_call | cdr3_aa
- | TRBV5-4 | ASSLERRATDTQY
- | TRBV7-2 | ASSLVRAETQY
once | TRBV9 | ASSVATVGLADY
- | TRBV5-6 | ASSLAGNTEAF
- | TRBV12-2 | ASRLAPGDRASGANVLT
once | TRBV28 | ASSLPGTGTYEQY
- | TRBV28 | ASSGGGGRDYGYT
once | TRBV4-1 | ASSEQVVPSGNTIY
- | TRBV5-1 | ASSLGAQETQY
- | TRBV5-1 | ASSLRTGGEETQY
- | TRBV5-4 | ASSTNRATPGEQY
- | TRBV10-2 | ASKSGDTYQETQY
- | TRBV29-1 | SVQLGLATYEQY
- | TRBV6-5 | ASSRGDRGTSGYT
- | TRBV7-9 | ASSHGTSYEQY
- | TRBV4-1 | ASSQALGYEQY
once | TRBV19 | ASSTLADRSYEQY
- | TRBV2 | ASIIRREAPF
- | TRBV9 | ASSVVGQGSDEQF
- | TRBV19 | ASSIDLDSSYEQY
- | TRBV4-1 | ASSQEADSAYEQY
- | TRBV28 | ASSLGQGFFGVPGELF
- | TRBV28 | ASSRGSGANVLT
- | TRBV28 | ASSLRTGVDEQY
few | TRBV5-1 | ASSLEGQSTDTQY
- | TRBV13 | ASSSGAIYNYGYT
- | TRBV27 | ASSSFLNTEAF
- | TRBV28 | ASSFLNPEALYNEQF
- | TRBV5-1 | ASSWGQGIKETQY
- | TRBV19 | ASSIGSVNTGELF
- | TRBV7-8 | ASSKKRDRVQDTQY
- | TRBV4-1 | ASSLGRDRSYEQY
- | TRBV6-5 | ASSYDSGRETQY
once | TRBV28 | ASSSQTPADQNIQY
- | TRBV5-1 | ASSLGKLTDTQY